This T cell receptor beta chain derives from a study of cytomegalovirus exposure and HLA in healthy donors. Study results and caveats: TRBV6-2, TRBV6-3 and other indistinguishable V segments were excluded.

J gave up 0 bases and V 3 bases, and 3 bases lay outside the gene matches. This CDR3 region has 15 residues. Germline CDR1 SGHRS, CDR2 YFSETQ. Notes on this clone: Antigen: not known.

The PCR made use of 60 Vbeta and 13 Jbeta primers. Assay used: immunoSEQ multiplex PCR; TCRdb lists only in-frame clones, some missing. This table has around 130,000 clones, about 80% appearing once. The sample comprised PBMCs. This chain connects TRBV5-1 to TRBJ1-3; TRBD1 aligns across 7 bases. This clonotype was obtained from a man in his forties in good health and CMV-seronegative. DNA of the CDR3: TGCGCCAGCAGCTGGGACAGCGTCTCTGGAAACACCATATATTTT. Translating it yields CASSWDSVSGNTIYF.